A selection of T cell receptor beta chains follows, all from one sample in a study of shared clonotypes between healthy human individuals. Libraries were prepared by immunoSEQ multiplex PCR; TCRdb keeps only in-frame clonotypes and omits some of them. The table shows about 700,000 clones, with about 90% occurring only once. The source material was naive CD8+ T cells sorted from blood. The receptors stem from a man under 40 in good health. The CDR3 runs from the conserved cysteine through the conserved F or W. The order of the fields is V gene, J gene, D gene, clone size, CDR3 DNA, CDR3 protein. D genes are given only for firm matches. A row's size may be missing; if present it is once, few, many or a size class.

>TRBV14|TRBJ2-7|TRBD2|NA
TGTGCCAGCAGCCAAACTAGCGGCGGCTCCTACGAGCAGTACTTC
CASSQTSGGSYEQYF
>TRBV18|TRBJ2-2|NA|few
TGTGCCAGCTCACCACCCAACGCGAACACCGGGGAGCTGTTTTTT
CASSPPNANTGELFF
>TRBV9|TRBJ2-7|TRBD2|NA
TGTGCCAGCAGCGTAGCTCCAGCTAGCGGGATTTCTAAGGTGGGCGAGCAGTACTTC
CASSVAPASGISKVGEQYF
>TRBV4-1|TRBJ2-6|TRBD1|NA
TGCGCCAGCAGCCAAGAGCGGACAGGGACCGGGGCCAACGTCCTGACTTTC
CASSQERTGTGANVLTF
>TRBV15|TRBJ2-5|NA|NA
TGTGCCACCAACGGGCCCAACACCCAGACCCAGTACTTC
CATNGPNTQTQYF
>TRBV7-6|TRBJ2-3|TRBD2|NA
TGTGCCAGCAGCTCGCGACTAGCGGGAGACAGGGATACGCAGTATTTT
CASSSRLAGDRDTQYF
>TRBV27|TRBJ1-5|NA|once
TGTGCCAGCACCAGGGGCGCGGGTCAGCCCCAGCATTTT
CASTRGAGQPQHF
>TRBV19|TRBJ2-1|NA|NA
TGTGCCAGTAGTATAGGCTTAGCGGTCTACAATGAGCAGTTCTTC
CASSIGLAVYNEQFF
>TRBV27|TRBJ2-1|NA|NA
TGTGCCAGCAGTGGGTGGTGGGTTGGTGAGCAGTTCTTC
CASSGWWVGEQFF
>TRBV7-9|TRBJ2-7|NA|NA
TGTGCCAGCAGCTTGGGCAGAACCAGCTCCTACGAGCAGTACTTC
CASSLGRTSSYEQYF
>TRBV29-1|TRBJ1-2|NA|NA
TGCAGCGTTGATAGTCCCTTCTATGGCTACACCTTC
CSVDSPFYGYTF
>TRBV28|TRBJ1-5|NA|NA
TGTGCCAGCAGTTTACAGGACGGATATCAGCCCCAGCATTTT
CASSLQDGYQPQHF
>TRBV6-1|TRBJ2-3|NA|NA
TGTGCCAGCGAACCGGGGTTCTTCGGGGGAGATACGCAGTATTTT
CASEPGFFGGDTQYF
>TRBV4-1|TRBJ2-7|TRBD2|NA
TGCGCCAGCAGCCAAGCCTCGGGAGGGTCCTACGAGCAGTACTTC
CASSQASGGSYEQYF
>TRBV4-3|TRBJ2-2|NA|NA
TGCGCCAGCAGCCGAGTGCCCGGGGAGCTGTTTTTT
CASSRVPGELFF
>TRBV9|TRBJ2-1|NA|NA
TGTGCCAGCAGCGATGACAGGACCTACAATGAGCAGTTCTTC
CASSDDRTYNEQFF
>TRBV5-6|TRBJ1-2|TRBD1|NA
TGTGCCAGCAGCATAGATTGGACAGGGCATCATGGCTACACCTTC
CASSIDWTGHHGYTF
>TRBV5-1|TRBJ2-7|TRBD2|NA
TGCGCCAGCAGCACCGGACTAGCTAACTACGAGCAGTACTTC
CASSTGLANYEQYF
>TRBV13|TRBJ1-4|NA|many
TGTGCCAGCAGCCATAGAGGCCGGGACCGGGGGGAAAAACTGTTTTTT
CASSHRGRDRGEKLFF
>TRBV2|TRBJ2-5|NA|NA
TGTGCCAGCAGTGGGTATGGGGACGAGACCCAGTACTTC
CASSGYGDETQYF
>TRBV4-1|TRBJ1-5|TRBD1|NA
TGCGCCAGCAGCCAAGACGGGACAGAGTATAGCAATCAGCCCCAGCATTTT
CASSQDGTEYSNQPQHF
>TRBV19|TRBJ2-2|NA|NA
TGTGCCAGTAGTATAGATGGCCCCGGTAGTGCCGGGGAGCTGTTTTTT
CASSIDGPGSAGELFF
>TRBV29-1|TRBJ2-5|NA|NA
TGCAGCGTTGATACGACAAATCAAGAGACCCAGTACTTC
CSVDTTNQETQYF
>TRBV5-5|TRBJ2-1|TRBD1|NA
TGTGCCAGCAGGAACGACAGGGACATCTCCTACAATGAGCAGTTCTTC
CASRNDRDISYNEQFF
>TRBV2|TRBJ2-7|TRBD1|NA
TGTGCCAGCAGTGAAGCGCTCGGACAGGGTTCCTACGAGCAGTACTTC
CASSEALGQGSYEQYF
>TRBV10-3|TRBJ1-1|NA|NA
TGTGCCATCAGTGAGTCGGATTCCGCGTTAGATGACAGAGCTTTCTTT
CAISESDSALDDRAFF
>TRBV19|TRBJ2-2|NA|NA
TGTGCCAGTACACAGGGATACACCGGGGAGCTGTTTTTT
CASTQGYTGELFF
>TRBV2|TRBJ1-1|NA|NA
TGTGCCAGCAGGAGACAGGCGCAGGGGATGGGTATGAACACTGAAGCTTTCTTT
CASRRQAQGMGMNTEAFF
>TRBV11-2|TRBJ2-1|TRBD1|NA
TGTGCCAGCAGCCACCGGGGACAGTCCTACAATGAGCAGTTCTTC
CASSHRGQSYNEQFF
>TRBV7-9|TRBJ2-2|TRBD1|NA
TGTGCCAGCAGCTTAGGGGGACAGAGAAACACCGGGGAGCTGTTTTTT
CASSLGGQRNTGELFF
>TRBV27|TRBJ2-7|NA|NA
TGTGCCAGCAGCCCAACTTCCGATCCCTACGAGCAGTACTTC
CASSPTSDPYEQYF
>TRBV7-9|TRBJ1-2|NA|NA
TGTGCCAGCAGCTTAGCGGGGGAGGGGTCCTACATTCCTTACTATGGCTACACCTTC
CASSLAGEGSYIPYYGYTF
>TRBV6-1|TRBJ2-7|NA|NA
TGTGCCAGCAGTGAGGACAGCGTACCCTACGAGCAGTACTTC
CASSEDSVPYEQYF
>TRBV28|TRBJ2-7|NA|NA
TGTGCCAGCAAGGGACATTCAACCATGGTCAACTACGAGCAGTACTTC
CASKGHSTMVNYEQYF
>TRBV19|TRBJ2-7|NA|once
TGTGCCAGTGGGACCCTCTCCTACGAGCAGTACTTC
CASGTLSYEQYF
>TRBV18|TRBJ2-7|TRBD2|NA
TGTGCCAGCTCACCGGGACTGCGGGAGTTCGAGCAGTACTTC
CASSPGLREFEQYF
>TRBV2|TRBJ1-5|NA|NA
TGTGCCAGCAGGGGGGGTCGAGGTGGGGACCAGCCCCAGCATTTT
CASRGGRGGDQPQHF
>TRBV5-6|TRBJ2-1|TRBD2|NA
TGTGCCAGCAGCTTGGTGGGGACTAGTTTTGAGCAGTTCTTC
CASSLVGTSFEQFF
>TRBV29-1|TRBJ2-7|NA|NA
TGCAGCGTTGTTTCCCTAGCAGGAACCTACGAGCAGTACTTC
CSVVSLAGTYEQYF
>TRBV11-2|TRBJ2-7|NA|once
TGTGCCAGCAGCTCCGCCCTAGCGCTAGCCTACGAGCAGTACTTC
CASSSALALAYEQYF
>TRBV5-6|TRBJ2-2|TRBD2|once
TGTGCCAGCAGCTTGTTGACTAGCGTTTGGGTCGGGGAGCTGTTTTTT
CASSLLTSVWVGELFF
>TRBV7-9|TRBJ2-1|NA|NA
TGTGCCAGCAGCTTAGTTAGCGGCTCCTACAATGAGCAGTTCTTC
CASSLVSGSYNEQFF
>TRBV7-9|TRBJ1-4|NA|NA
TGTGCCAGCAGCCGCGGCCCCTCCGGGACTAATGAAAAACTGTTTTTT
CASSRGPSGTNEKLFF
>TRBV7-9|TRBJ1-4|NA|NA
TGTGCCAGCAGAGGGCCCGGGACTAAACTGTTTTTT
CASRGPGTKLFF
>TRBV28|TRBJ2-5|TRBD2|NA
TGTGCCAGCAGCCTAGCGGGCAGCCAAGAGACCCAGTACTTC
CASSLAGSQETQYF
>TRBV7-9|TRBJ2-7|NA|NA
TGTGCCAGCAGCTTAGTAGGGGCGCAAAGGAACTACGAGCAGTACTTC
CASSLVGAQRNYEQYF
>TRBV11-3|TRBJ2-2|TRBD2|NA
TGTGCCAGCAGCTCCAGGACTAGCGGGAGAAACACCGGGGAGCTGTTTTTT
CASSSRTSGRNTGELFF
>TRBV28|TRBJ2-7|NA|few
TGTGCCAGCAGTTTATCATTTAGCTACGAGCAGTACTTC
CASSLSFSYEQYF
>TRBV11-2|TRBJ2-1|NA|once
TGTGCCAGTGCTGCCCCAGACACTTACAATGAGCAGTTCTTC
CASAAPDTYNEQFF
>TRBV6-6|TRBJ2-7|TRBD2|NA
TGTGCCAGCACCCATAAGTCACTAGCGGGAGCCGAGCAGTACTTC
CASTHKSLAGAEQYF
>TRBV28|TRBJ2-7|TRBD2|NA
TGTGCCAGCAGCTCACTATCGACTAGCGGGATCAGATACTACGAGCAGTACTTC
CASSSLSTSGIRYYEQYF
>TRBV19|TRBJ2-1|NA|NA
TGTGCCAGTAGTGCCGTCTACAATGAGCAGTTCTTC
CASSAVYNEQFF
>TRBV2|TRBJ2-7|NA|NA
TGTGCCAGCAGTGAAAGGGAAAACCGTCTCTACGAGCAGTACTTC
CASSERENRLYEQYF
>TRBV11-2|TRBJ1-1|NA|NA
TGTGCCAGCAGTTGGGGGGGCGGAACTGAAGCTTTCTTT
CASSWGGGTEAFF
>TRBV27|TRBJ2-2|TRBD1|NA
TGTGCCAGCAGTTTAATCGGACAGGCCCGGACCGGGGAGCTGTTTTTT
CASSLIGQARTGELFF
>TRBV7-9|TRBJ2-2|NA|NA
TGTGCCAGCAGCTACGAATACACCGGGGAGCTGTTTTTT
CASSYEYTGELFF
>TRBV7-8|TRBJ2-1|NA|NA
TGTGCCAGCAGCGATGGTAGCGCTAACTACAATGAGCAGTTCTTC
CASSDGSANYNEQFF
>TRBV7-7|TRBJ2-2|NA|NA
TGTGCCAGCAGCCCCACCCAAATTGGGACCGGGGAGCTGTTTTTT
CASSPTQIGTGELFF
>TRBV2|TRBJ2-7|NA|NA
TGTGCCAGCTTGGGCAACGAGCAGTACTTC
CASLGNEQYF
>TRBV10-1|TRBJ2-7|TRBD1|NA
TGCGCCAGCAGTGAGTCACCGGGACAGGGGGTCTACGAGCAGTACTTC
CASSESPGQGVYEQYF